This T cell receptor beta chain was captured in a study of shared clonotypes between healthy human individuals. Note on this clone: Antigen unknown.

TCRdb keeps only in-frame clones here, not all; method: immunoSEQ multiplex PCR. The table lists millions of clones, just over 90% of them singletons. The germline CDR1 and CDR2 sequences are SQVTM and ANQGSEA. V dropped 3 bases and J dropped 0 bases, with 24 bases sitting between them. The CDR3 has 19 residues. Study observations and caveats: Among donors, the sharing of clonotypes was expected to be influenced by sequencing depth.

Input material: naive CD4+ T cells sorted from blood. The subset is: CD45RA+ positively selected. The genes are TRBV29-1 and TRBJ1-3; tentative D call: TRBD1 (5 bases). This receptor was taken from a man between 18 and 29 years old in good health. CDR3: CSVDEVGTDLTLSGNTIYF. In DNA, the CDR3 is TGCAGCGTTGATGAGGTAGGGACCGACCTTACCCTCTCTGGAAACACCATATATTTT. Variable domain in full (rest from reference TRBV29-1 and TRBJ1-3): SAVISQKPSRDICQRGTSLTIQCQVDSQVTMMFWYRQQPGQSLTLIATANQGSEATYESGFVIDKFPISRPNLTFSTLTVSNMSPEDSSIYLCSVDEVGTDLTLSGNTIYFGEGSWLTVV.